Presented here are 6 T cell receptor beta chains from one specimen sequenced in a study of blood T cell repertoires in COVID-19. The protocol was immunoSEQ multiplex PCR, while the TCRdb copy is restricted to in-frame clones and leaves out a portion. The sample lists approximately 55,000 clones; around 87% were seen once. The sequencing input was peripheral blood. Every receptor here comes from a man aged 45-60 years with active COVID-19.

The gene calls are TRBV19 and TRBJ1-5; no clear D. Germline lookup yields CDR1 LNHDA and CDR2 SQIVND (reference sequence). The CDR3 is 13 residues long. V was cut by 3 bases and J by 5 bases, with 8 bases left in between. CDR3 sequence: CASSISGYQPQHF. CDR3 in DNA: TGTGCCAGTAGTATTTCAGGATATCAGCCCCAGCATTTT.

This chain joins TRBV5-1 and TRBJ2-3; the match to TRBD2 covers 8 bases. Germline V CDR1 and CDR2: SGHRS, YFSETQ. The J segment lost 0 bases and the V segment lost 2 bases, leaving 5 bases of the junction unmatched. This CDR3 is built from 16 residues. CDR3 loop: CASSFWRGASTDTQYF. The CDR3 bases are TGCGCCAGCAGCTTCTGGCGGGGGGCCAGCACAGATACGCAGTATTTT.

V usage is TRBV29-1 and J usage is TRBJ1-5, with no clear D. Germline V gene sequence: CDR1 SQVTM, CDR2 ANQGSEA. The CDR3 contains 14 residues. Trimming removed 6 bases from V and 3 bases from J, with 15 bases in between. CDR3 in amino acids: CSVSVADPNQPQHF. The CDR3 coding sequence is TGCAGCGTCTCTGTGGCAGATCCCAATCAGCCCCAGCATTTT.

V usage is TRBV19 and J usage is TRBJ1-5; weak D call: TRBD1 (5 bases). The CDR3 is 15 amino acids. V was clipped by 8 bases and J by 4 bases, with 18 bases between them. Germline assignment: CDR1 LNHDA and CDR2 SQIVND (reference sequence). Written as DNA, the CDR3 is TGTGCCAGTTCCGAGGCGGGGCGAGCTAATCAGCCCCAGCATTTT. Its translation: CASSEAGRANQPQHF.

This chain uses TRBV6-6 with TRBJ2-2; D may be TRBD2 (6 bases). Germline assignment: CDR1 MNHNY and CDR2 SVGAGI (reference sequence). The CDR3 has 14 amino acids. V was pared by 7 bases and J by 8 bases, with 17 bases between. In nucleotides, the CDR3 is TGTGCCAGCAACCAAGGTTGGGCGGGGGGGGAGCTGTTTTTT. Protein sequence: CASNQGWAGGELFF.

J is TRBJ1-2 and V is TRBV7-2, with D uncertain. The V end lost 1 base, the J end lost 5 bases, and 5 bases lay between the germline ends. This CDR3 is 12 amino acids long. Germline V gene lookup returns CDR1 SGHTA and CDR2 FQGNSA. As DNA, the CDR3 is TGTGCCAGCAGCTTAGATGCGTATGGCTACACCTTC. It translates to CASSLDAYGYTF.